This is a list of T cell receptor beta chains from one sample in a study of blood T cell repertoires in COVID-19. Clones were sequenced by immunoSEQ multiplex PCR, and TCRdb holds only the in-frame ones, with some missing. The table has about 74,000 clones, around 88% seen once. Sequencing was carried out using peripheral blood. All receptors come from a woman of 80 years or more with active or convalescent COVID-19. The CDR3 runs from the conserved cysteine through the conserved F or W. Fields, in order: D gene, V gene, clone size, J gene, CDR3 protein, CDR3 DNA. A D gene is named only where the DNA matches it firmly. Not all rows give a size; the values are once, few, many and, for expanded clones, a class.

.	TRBV5-1	.	TRBJ2-2	CASSLGSGETGELFF	TGCGCCAGCAGCTTGGGGTCAGGGGAGACCGGGGAGCTGTTTTTT
.	TRBV7-8	.	TRBJ1-1	CASSLGTKDTEAFF	TGTGCCAGCAGCTTGGGGACAAAGGACACTGAAGCTTTCTTT
.	TRBV5-1	.	TRBJ1-4	CASSLGDATNEKLFF	TGCGCCAGCAGCTTGGGAGATGCAACTAATGAAAAACTGTTTTTT
.	TRBV10-3	.	TRBJ1-4	CAIKEATNEKLFF	TGTGCCATCAAAGAGGCAACTAATGAAAAACTGTTTTTT
TRBD1	TRBV9	.	TRBJ2-7	CASSEGTGWYEQYF	TGTGCCAGCAGCGAAGGGACAGGGTGGTACGAGCAGTACTTC
TRBD1	TRBV19	.	TRBJ2-7	CASSDRALGEQYF	TGTGCCAGTAGCGACAGGGCTCTGGGGGAGCAGTACTTC
TRBD2	TRBV28	.	TRBJ2-5	CASSQLAGGGETQYF	TGTGCCAGCAGTCAGCTAGCGGGAGGGGGGGAGACCCAGTACTTC
TRBD2	TRBV13	.	TRBJ2-5	CASSLRQRGTGGTQYF	TGTGCCAGCAGCTTACGCCAGCGGGGGACGGGGGGGACCCAGTACTTC
TRBD1	TRBV5-8	.	TRBJ1-1	CASSWGDRVRTEAFF	TGTGCCAGCAGCTGGGGGGACAGGGTGCGCACTGAAGCTTTCTTT
.	TRBV19	few	TRBJ1-1	CASSIGRGAFF	TGTGCCAGTAGTATTGGTAGGGGAGCTTTCTTT
.	TRBV5-1	.	TRBJ2-5	CASSRTAGYETQYF	TGCGCCAGCAGCCGAACTGCAGGGTATGAGACCCAGTACTTC
.	TRBV24-1	.	TRBJ1-2	CATSDLRSRDSIYGYTF	TGTGCCACCAGTGATTTGAGGTCCAGGGATTCTATCTATGGCTACACCTTC
.	TRBV29-1	.	TRBJ1-5	CSVEQGNNQPQHF	TGCAGCGTTGAGCAGGGGAACAATCAGCCCCAGCATTTT
.	TRBV29-1	.	TRBJ2-7	CSVEDLLGYEQYF	TGCAGCGTTGAAGATTTGCTAGGCTACGAGCAGTACTTC
TRBD1	TRBV9	.	TRBJ1-2	CASSAIDRGLDYTF	TGTGCCAGCAGCGCCATTGACAGGGGGCTAGACTACACCTTC
.	TRBV19	.	TRBJ2-7	CASSIVGARYEQYF	TGTGCCAGTAGTATAGTGGGGGCGCGGTACGAGCAGTACTTC
TRBD1	TRBV2	.	TRBJ1-3	CASSEEGTAGNTIYF	TGTGCCAGCAGTGAGGAAGGGACAGCTGGAAACACCATATATTTT
.	TRBV12-1	.	TRBJ1-1	CASSLGGQVDTEAFF	TGTGCCAGCAGCTTGGGGGGACAGGTGGACACTGAAGCTTTCTTT
.	TRBV5-6	.	TRBJ1-3	CASSLLGQNSGNTIYF	TGTGCCAGCAGCTTGTTGGGACAAAACTCTGGAAACACCATATATTTT
.	TRBV19	.	TRBJ2-1	CASSIREGSYNEQFF	TGTGCCAGTAGTATTCGTGAGGGTTCCTACAATGAGCAGTTCTTC
.	TRBV5-4	.	TRBJ2-3	CASSLARDLALNTDTQYF	TGTGCCAGCAGCTTGGCCCGCGACCTAGCCTTAAACACAGATACGCAGTATTTT
.	TRBV6-5	.	TRBJ1-2	CASRSTGSGGYTF	TGTGCCAGCAGGTCAACAGGTTCGGGTGGCTACACCTTC
.	TRBV27	.	TRBJ2-1	CASRLIHGALQFGGGPYNEQFF	TGTGCCAGCAGGCTCATCCATGGGGCCCTACAATTTGGGGGGGGGCCCTACAATGAGCAGTTCTTC
TRBD1	TRBV2	.	TRBJ2-1	CASTPGQGPDEQFF	TGTGCCAGCACTCCGGGACAGGGTCCGGATGAGCAGTTCTTC
.	TRBV18	few	TRBJ1-5	CASSPNPPGNNQPQHF	TGTGCCAGCTCCCCTAATCCCCCAGGAAACAATCAGCCCCAGCATTTT
TRBD1	TRBV11-1	.	TRBJ2-7	CASSRDRAYEQYF	TGTGCCAGCAGCCGGGACAGAGCCTACGAGCAGTACTTC
TRBD1	TRBV6-5	.	TRBJ1-5	CASSYGGQGSQPQHF	TGTGCCAGCAGTTACGGAGGACAGGGCAGTCAGCCCCAGCATTTT
.	TRBV30	.	TRBJ1-1	CAWSVRQGNTEAFF	TGTGCCTGGAGTGTACGCCAGGGGAACACTGAAGCTTTCTTT
.	TRBV11-3	.	TRBJ1-2	CASSGVSYGYTF	TGTGCCAGCAGCGGAGTGAGTTATGGCTACACCTTC
TRBD1	TRBV28	.	TRBJ1-4	CASSSRTGTNEKLFF	TGTGCCAGCAGTTCTCGGACAGGAACTAATGAAAAACTGTTTTTT
.	TRBV19	.	TRBJ1-2	CASTSQLNSGGYTF	TGTGCCAGTACTAGCCAACTAAATTCGGGGGGCTACACCTTC
TRBD1	TRBV19	.	TRBJ1-5	CASSIPTGDYSNQPQHF	TGTGCCAGTAGTATCCCCACAGGGGATTATAGCAATCAGCCCCAGCATTTT
TRBD1	TRBV24-1	.	TRBJ1-2	CATSDDAGTGMIGYTF	TGTGCCACCAGTGATGATGCCGGGACAGGGATGATTGGCTACACCTTC
.	TRBV18	.	TRBJ2-3	CASSPQGISTDTQYF	TGTGCCAGCTCACCTCAGGGGATTAGCACAGATACGCAGTATTTT
.	TRBV19	.	TRBJ1-2	CASSKEVTLYGYTF	TGTGCCAGTAGTAAAGAGGTTACTCTCTATGGCTACACCTTC
.	TRBV20-1	.	TRBJ2-2	CSASGQEDTGELFF	TGCAGTGCTAGTGGGCAGGAAGACACCGGGGAGCTGTTTTTT
.	TRBV11-2	.	TRBJ1-4	CASSSPRVGAEKLFF	TGTGCCAGCAGCTCCCCAAGAGTGGGAGCGGAAAAACTGTTTTTT
.	TRBV4-3	.	TRBJ2-1	CASSQLLGNEQFF	TGCGCCAGCAGCCAGCTACTCGGGAATGAGCAGTTCTTC
.	TRBV24-1	.	TRBJ2-1	CATSDPGAGSYNEQFF	TGTGCCACCAGTGACCCTGGGGCAGGGTCCTACAATGAGCAGTTCTTC
TRBD2	TRBV5-1	.	TRBJ2-2	CASSLGGGPNTGELFF	TGCGCCAGCAGCTTGGGCGGGGGGCCGAACACCGGGGAGCTGTTTTTT
TRBD1	TRBV27	.	TRBJ1-4	CASSHLPGQGAATNEKLFF	TGTGCCAGCAGTCACCTGCCGGGACAGGGGGCCGCAACTAATGAAAAACTGTTTTTT
.	TRBV6-1	.	TRBJ2-1	CASSERQGTYNEQFF	TGTGCCAGCAGTGAAAGGCAGGGAACCTACAATGAGCAGTTCTTC
TRBD1	TRBV19	.	TRBJ1-1	CASSVTGLRTEAFF	TGTGCCAGTAGTGTGACAGGGCTTCGGACTGAAGCTTTCTTT
.	TRBV11-2	.	TRBJ1-3	CASSLPPGLFSGNTIYF	TGTGCCAGCAGCTTACCCCCAGGATTATTCTCTGGAAACACCATATATTTT
TRBD1	TRBV7-2	.	TRBJ2-1	CASSLDRGSDEQFF	TGTGCCAGCAGCTTAGACAGGGGAAGCGATGAGCAGTTCTTC